These T cell receptor beta chains were read from a single sample in a study of blood T cells in healthy people across ages. TCRdb redid the calling of the 5' RACE reads with MiXCR, one entry per CDR3 protein. Among hundreds of thousands of distinct CDR3 sequences, around 20% were seen once, and the ten largest hold 3.6%. Sequencing was carried out using blood. The source of these receptors is a man aged 65-85 years in good health. CDR3s include the opening cysteine and the closing phenylalanine or tryptophan. The D gene is left open where the match is weak. Clone size, where shown, is once, few, many, or a class for clones that have expanded.

cdr3_nt,cdr3_aa,j_call,v_call,clone_size,d_call
TGTGCCAGCACCCCGGGACTCCAGTACCAAGCGACCCAGTACTTC,CASTPGLQYQATQYF,TRBJ2-5,TRBV27,few,-
TGTGCCAGCAGTTTGACATTAGCGGGAAATGAGCAGTTCTTC,CASSLTLAGNEQFF,TRBJ2-1,TRBV12-3/TRBV12-4,-,TRBD2
TGTGCCAGCAGTTCCCCTCAGGACAATGAGCAGTTCTTC,CASSSPQDNEQFF,TRBJ2-1,TRBV28,-,-
TGCGCCAGCGGCCACAGGGAGAACCACGAGCAGTACTTC,CASGHRENHEQYF,TRBJ2-7,TRBV5-1,-,-
TGTGCCAGTAGTATGTCCGGGGCCTACGAGCAGTACTTC,CASSMSGAYEQYF,TRBJ2-7,TRBV19,-,-
TGTGCCAGCAGTATAGGGGCCAGGGGCTCTGGAAACACCATATATTTT,CASSIGARGSGNTIYF,TRBJ1-3,TRBV28,-,-
TGCGCCAGCAGCCGACAGGGGGATCACACCGGGGAGCTGTTTTTT,CASSRQGDHTGELFF,TRBJ2-2,TRBV5-1,many,TRBD1
TGCAGTGCTAGTGATCCGGTGAGGAAGGACTATGGCTACACCTTC,CSASDPVRKDYGYTF,TRBJ1-2,TRBV20-1,-,-
TGTGCCATCAAAAAAGGGACAGGGACCCCCCTCGAGCAGTACTTC,CAIKKGTGTPLEQYF,TRBJ2-7,TRBV10-3,many,TRBD1
TGCAGTGCCCCGGGACAGGGCCACAATGAGCAGTTCTTC,CSAPGQGHNEQFF,TRBJ2-1,TRBV20-1,-,TRBD1
TGCAGTGCTAGGGTTGGGGCAGGGAGCTATGGCTACACCTTC,CSARVGAGSYGYTF,TRBJ1-2,TRBV20-1,few,-
TGCAGCGTCCATACCCTTTCGGGAGGGCCAAATGAGCAGTTCTTC,CSVHTLSGGPNEQFF,TRBJ2-1,TRBV29-1,-,TRBD2
TGTGCCAGCAGTGACACAGGGTCGGGAGACATTCAGTACTTC,CASSDTGSGDIQYF,TRBJ2-4,TRBV25-1,once,-